This entry describes one TCR beta chain. Its target is not known. These data originate in a study of monozygotic twins with inflammatory bowel disease. Germline loops: CDR1 MNHEY, CDR2 SMNVEV (reference sequence). The CDR3 consists of 16 residues. Researchers used 3500 ng of total RNA for each TCR library. Via template switching, UMIs carrying a 6-nucleotide sample barcode were introduced. After re-calling the 5' RACE reads, TCRdb lists one entry per CDR3 protein, DNA absent. The sample totals some 440,000 distinct CDR3 sequences. Study observations and caveats: IBD patients exhibited fewer clonotypes shared with other individuals than healthy twins, particularly with disease activity.

Sequenced input: blood. The chain employs TRBV27 and TRBJ1-4; TCRdb selects TRBD1, and the lack of DNA leaves this call unchecked. This receptor was obtained from a human donor with ulcerative colitis or Crohn's disease, or a healthy co-twin of an affected twin (not recorded which). The CDR3: CASSLSRGTANEKLFF.